This T cell receptor (beta chain) was captured in a study of cytomegalovirus exposure and HLA in healthy donors. Findings and caveats of the study: Donors were assumed by presence/absence analyses to have roughly uniform sequencing depth.

PCR amplification relied on 60 Vbeta primers (plus 13 Jbeta primers). The table came from immunoSEQ multiplex PCR; TCRdb's copy has only in-frame clones and leaves some out. The data hold tens of thousands of clones, with around nine tenths observed a single time. Germline-derived CDR1 and CDR2 are SGHRS and YFSETQ. This CDR3 region has 15 residues. V was shortened by 0 bases and J by 1 base, with 7 bases between the two germline ends. Comment on this clone: Its target is unknown.

This chain connects TRBV5-1 to TRBJ2-2, with TRBD2 as a possible D gene (5 bases). Material: PBMCs. This receptor was taken from a man aged 25 to 45 in good health and CMV-seropositive. For the CDR3, the DNA is TGCGCCAGCAGCTTGGCCAGCGGGAACACCGGGGAGCTGTTTTTT. It specifies CASSLASGNTGELFF. The variable domain in full, completed from reference TRBV5-1 and TRBJ2-2, reads KAGVTQTPRYLIKTRGQQVTLSCSPISGHRSVSWYQQTPGQGLQFLFEYFSETQRNKGNFPGRFSGRQFSNSRSEMNVSTLELGDSALYLCASSLASGNTGELFFGEGSRLTVL.